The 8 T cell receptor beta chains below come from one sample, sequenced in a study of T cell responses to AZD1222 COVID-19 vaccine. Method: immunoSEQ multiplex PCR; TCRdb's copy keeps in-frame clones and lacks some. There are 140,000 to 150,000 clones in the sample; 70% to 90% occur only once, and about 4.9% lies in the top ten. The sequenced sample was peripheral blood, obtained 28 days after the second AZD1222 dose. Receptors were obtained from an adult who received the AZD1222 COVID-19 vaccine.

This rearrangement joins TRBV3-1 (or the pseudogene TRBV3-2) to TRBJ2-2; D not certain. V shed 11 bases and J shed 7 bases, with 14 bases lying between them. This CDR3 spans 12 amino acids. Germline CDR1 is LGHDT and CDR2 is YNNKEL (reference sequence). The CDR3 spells CASRFPGGELFF. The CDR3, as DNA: TGTGCCTCCCGCTTCCCGGGCGGGGAGCTGTTTTTT.

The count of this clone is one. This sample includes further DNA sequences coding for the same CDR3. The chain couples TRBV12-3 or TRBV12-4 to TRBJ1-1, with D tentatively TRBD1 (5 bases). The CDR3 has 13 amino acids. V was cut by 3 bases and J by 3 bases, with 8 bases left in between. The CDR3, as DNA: TGTGCCAGCAGTTTTGGGGGGGACACTGAAGCTTTCTTT. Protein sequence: CASSFGGDTEAFF.

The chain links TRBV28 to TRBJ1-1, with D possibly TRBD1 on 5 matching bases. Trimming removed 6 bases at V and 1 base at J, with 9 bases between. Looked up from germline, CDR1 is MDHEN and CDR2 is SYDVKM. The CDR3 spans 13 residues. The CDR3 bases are TGTGCCAGCAGCACAGGTTGGAACACTGAAGCTTTCTTT. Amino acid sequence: CASSTGWNTEAFF. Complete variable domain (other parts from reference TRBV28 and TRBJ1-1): DVKVTQSSRYLVKRTGEKVFLECVQDMDHENMFWYRQDPGLGLRLIYFSYDVKMKEKGDIPEGYSVSREKKERFSLILESASTNQTSMYLCASSTGWNTEAFFGQGTRLTVV.

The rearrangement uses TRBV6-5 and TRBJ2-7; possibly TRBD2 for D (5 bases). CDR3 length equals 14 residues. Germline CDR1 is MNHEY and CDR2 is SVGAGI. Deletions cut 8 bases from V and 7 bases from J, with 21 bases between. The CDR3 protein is CASASPRPGDEQYF. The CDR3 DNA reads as TGTGCCAGCGCTTCCCCACGGCCCGGGGATGAGCAGTACTTC.

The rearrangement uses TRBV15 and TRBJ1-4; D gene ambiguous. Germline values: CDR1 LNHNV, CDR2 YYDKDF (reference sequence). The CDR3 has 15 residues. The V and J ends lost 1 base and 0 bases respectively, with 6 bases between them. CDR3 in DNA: TGTGCCACCAGCAGAGGATCTGCAACTAATGAAAAACTGTTTTTT. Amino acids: CATSRGSATNEKLFF.

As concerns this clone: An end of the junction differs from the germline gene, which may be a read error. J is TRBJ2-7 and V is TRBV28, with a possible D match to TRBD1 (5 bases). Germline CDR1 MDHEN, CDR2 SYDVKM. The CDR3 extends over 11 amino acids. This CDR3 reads CASSLSWTLDF. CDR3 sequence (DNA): TGTGCCAGCAGTTTATCTTGGACATTAGACTTC.

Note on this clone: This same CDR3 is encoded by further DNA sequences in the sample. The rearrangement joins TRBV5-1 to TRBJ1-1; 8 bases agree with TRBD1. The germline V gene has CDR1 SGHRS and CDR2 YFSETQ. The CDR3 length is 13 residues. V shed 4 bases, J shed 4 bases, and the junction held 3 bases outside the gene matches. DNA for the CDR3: TGCGCCAGCAGCAGTACAGGGGGCACTGAAGCTTTCTTT. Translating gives CASSSTGGTEAFF.

The CDR3, as DNA: TGTGCCTGGAGTGGGGAGGGGGCCGAGACCCAGTACTTC. This gives the protein CAWSGEGAETQYF. The V and J genes are TRBV30 and TRBJ2-5; either TRBD1 or TRBD2 may supply D (7 bases each). V lost 1 base and J lost 5, with 11 bases in between. The CDR3 covers 13 residues. The germline CDR1 and CDR2 sequences are GTSNPN and SVGIG (reference sequence).